This T cell receptor (beta chain) was identified in a study of blood T cell repertoires in COVID-19. At the level of the study: The cDNA or gDNA used as material had been derived from T cells, B-cell-depleted T cells, or PBMCs.

Methods used by the authors: Nucleated cell counts were estimated from reference gene primer amplification. Generated by immunoSEQ multiplex PCR, the TCRdb table keeps only in-frame clones and is missing some. From that table come the V and J calls and clone size; the DNA was used to work out D and trimming. The sample shows about 160,000 clones, 85% of them seen only once. The CDR3 is made up of 12 amino acids. The germline V gene encodes CDR1 SNHLY and CDR2 FYNNEI. The trim removed 6 bases at V and 7 bases at J, leaving 5 bases unmatched. This TCR came from a human donor with acute or convalescent COVID-19. The donor label of this sample is uncertain. The sample consisted of peripheral blood. The gene calls are TRBV2 and TRBJ1-1; TRBD1 matches at 7 bases. The DNA for the CDR3 is TGTGCCAGCAGCAGACAGGGAGGTGAAGCTTTCTTT. It encodes CASSRQGGEAFF.